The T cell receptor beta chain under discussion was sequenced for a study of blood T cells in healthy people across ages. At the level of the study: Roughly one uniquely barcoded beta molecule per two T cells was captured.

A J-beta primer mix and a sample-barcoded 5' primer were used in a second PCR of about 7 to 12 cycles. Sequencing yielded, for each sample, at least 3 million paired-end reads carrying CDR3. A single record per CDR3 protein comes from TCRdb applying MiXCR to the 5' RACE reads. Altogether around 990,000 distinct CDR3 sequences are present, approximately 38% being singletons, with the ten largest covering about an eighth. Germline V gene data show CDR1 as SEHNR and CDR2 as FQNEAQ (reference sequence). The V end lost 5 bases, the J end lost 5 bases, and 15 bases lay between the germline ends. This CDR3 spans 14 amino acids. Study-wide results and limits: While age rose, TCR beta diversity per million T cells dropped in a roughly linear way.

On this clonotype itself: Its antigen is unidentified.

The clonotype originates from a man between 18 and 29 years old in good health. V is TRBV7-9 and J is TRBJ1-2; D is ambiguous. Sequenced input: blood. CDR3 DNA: TGTGCCAGCAGCCCAGGAAGTCTGGCATATGGCTACACCTTC. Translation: CASSPGSLAYGYTF.